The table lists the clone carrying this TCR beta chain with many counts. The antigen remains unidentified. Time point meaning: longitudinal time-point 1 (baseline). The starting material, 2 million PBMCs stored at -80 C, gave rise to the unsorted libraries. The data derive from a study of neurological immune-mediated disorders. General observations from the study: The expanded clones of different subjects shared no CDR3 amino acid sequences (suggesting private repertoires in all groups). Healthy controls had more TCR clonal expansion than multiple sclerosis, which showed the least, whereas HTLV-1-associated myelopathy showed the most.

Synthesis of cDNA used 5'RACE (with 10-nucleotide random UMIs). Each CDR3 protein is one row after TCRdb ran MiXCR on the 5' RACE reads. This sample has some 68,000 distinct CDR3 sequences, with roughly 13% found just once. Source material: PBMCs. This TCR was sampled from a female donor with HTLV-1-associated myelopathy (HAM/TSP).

The CDR3 nucleotides read TGTGCCACTCATCTGAGGCTAGACGGTACAGATACGCAGTATTTT. Its protein product is CATHLRLDGTDTQYF. V gene TRBV10-3 combines with J gene TRBJ2-3; D is uncertain. This CDR3 region has 15 residues. The V and J ends lost 10 bases and 3 bases respectively, with 20 bases between them. In germline, CDR1 is ENHRY, CDR2 SYGVKD.